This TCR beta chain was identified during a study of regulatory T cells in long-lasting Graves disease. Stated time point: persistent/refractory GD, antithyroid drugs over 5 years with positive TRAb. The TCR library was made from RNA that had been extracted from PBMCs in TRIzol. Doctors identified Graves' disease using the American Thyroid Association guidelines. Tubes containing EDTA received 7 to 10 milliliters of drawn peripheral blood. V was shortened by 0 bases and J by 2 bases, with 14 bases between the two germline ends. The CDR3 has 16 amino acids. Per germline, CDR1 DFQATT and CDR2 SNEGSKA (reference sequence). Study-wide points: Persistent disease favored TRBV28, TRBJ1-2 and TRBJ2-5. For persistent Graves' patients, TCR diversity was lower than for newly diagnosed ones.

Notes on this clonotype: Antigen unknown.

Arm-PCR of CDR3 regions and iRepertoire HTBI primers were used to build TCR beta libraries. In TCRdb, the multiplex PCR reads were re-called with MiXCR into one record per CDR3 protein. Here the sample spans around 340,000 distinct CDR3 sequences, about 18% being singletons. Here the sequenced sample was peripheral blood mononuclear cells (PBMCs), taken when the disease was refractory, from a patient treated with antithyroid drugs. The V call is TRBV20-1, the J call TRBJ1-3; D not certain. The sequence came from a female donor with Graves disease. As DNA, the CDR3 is TGCAGTGCTAGAGATCAGTTCGGAGCCCCTGGAAACACCATATATTTT. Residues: CSARDQFGAPGNTIYF.